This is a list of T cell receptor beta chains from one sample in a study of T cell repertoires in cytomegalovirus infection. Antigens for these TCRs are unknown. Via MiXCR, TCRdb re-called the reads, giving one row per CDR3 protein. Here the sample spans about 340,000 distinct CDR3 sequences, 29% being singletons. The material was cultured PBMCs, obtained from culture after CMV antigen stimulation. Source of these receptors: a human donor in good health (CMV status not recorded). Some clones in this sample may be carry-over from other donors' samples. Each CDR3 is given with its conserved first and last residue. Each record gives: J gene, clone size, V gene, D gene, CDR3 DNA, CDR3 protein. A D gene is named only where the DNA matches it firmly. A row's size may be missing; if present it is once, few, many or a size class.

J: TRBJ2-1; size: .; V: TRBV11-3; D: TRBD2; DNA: TGTGCCAGCAGCTTGGGACTAGCGGAGAAGCAGTTCTTC; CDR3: CASSLGLAEKQFF
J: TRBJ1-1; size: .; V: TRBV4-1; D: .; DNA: TGCGCCAGCAGCGGAGGTCCGATGAACACTGAAGCTTTCTTT; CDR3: CASSGGPMNTEAFF
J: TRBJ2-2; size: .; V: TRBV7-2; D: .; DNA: TGTGCCAGCAAGACACCGAACACCGGGGAGCTGTTTTTT; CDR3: CASKTPNTGELFF
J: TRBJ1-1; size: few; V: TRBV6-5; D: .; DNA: TGTGCCAGCGGTGACGCCGGCTACGGCACTGAAGCTTTCTTT; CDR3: CASGDAGYGTEAFF
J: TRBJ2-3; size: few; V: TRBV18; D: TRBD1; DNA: TGTGCCAGCTCCCAGCAGACAGGGCGCACAGATACGCAGTATTTT; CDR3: CASSQQTGRTDTQYF
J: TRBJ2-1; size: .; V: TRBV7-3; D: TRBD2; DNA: TGTGCCAGCAGCTCAACTGGCGGGAGTTCCTACAATGAGCAGTTCTTC; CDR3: CASSSTGGSSYNEQFF
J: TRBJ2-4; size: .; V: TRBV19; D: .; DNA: TGTGCCAGTAGTTGGCTGGAGGCGTCCTCTCGAAGGAACATTCAGTACTTC; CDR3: CASSWLEASSRRNIQYF
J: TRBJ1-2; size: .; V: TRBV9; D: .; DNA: TGTGCCAGCAGCGACGGGGGGGGCCCTCCTAACTATGGCTACACCTTC; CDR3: CASSDGGGPPNYGYTF
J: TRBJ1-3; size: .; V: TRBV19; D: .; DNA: TGTGCCAGCCATCGGGCCGTCCGACGTGGAAACACCATATATTTT; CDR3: CASHRAVRRGNTIYF
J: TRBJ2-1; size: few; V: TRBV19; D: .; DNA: TGTGCCAGTAGTATAGATGACATTTACAATGAGCAGTTCTTC; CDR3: CASSIDDIYNEQFF
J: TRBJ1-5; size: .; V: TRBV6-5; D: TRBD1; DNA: TGTGCCAGCAGTTACTCAAATGACAGGGGGCAGCCCCAGCATTTT; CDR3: CASSYSNDRGQPQHF
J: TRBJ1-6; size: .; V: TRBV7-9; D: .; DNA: TGTGCCAGCAGCTTAGAGGTGGTCTCACCCCTCCACTTT; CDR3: CASSLEVVSPLHF
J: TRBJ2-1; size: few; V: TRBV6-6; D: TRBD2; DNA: TGTGCCAGCAGTTACGGGGGGGAGGGTAATGAGCAGTTCTTC; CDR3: CASSYGGEGNEQFF
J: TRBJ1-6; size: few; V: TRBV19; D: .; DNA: TGTGCCAGTACCGGACGTTTGGATTCACCCCTCCACTTT; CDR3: CASTGRLDSPLHF
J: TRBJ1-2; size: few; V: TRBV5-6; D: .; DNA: TGTGCCAGCAGCCAGAACCCGGGGGGCTATGGCTACACCTTC; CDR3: CASSQNPGGYGYTF
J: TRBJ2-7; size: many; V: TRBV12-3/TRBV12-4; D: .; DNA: TGTGCCAGCAGCAGGGCCTCCTACGAGCAGTACTTC; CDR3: CASSRASYEQYF
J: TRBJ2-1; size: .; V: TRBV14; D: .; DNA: TGTGCCAGCAGCCAAGAGTGGACGGGGAGCAATGAGCAGTTCTTC; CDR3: CASSQEWTGSNEQFF
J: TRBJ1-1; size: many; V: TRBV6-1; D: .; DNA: TGTGCCAGCAGAGAGGACAGTAGCCCGGTGAACACTGAAGCTTTCTTT; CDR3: CASREDSSPVNTEAFF
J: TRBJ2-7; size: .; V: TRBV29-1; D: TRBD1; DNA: TGCAGCGTCCGGACAGGGGAGACCTACGAGCAGTACTTC; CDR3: CSVRTGETYEQYF
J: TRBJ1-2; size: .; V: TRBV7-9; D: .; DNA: TGTGCCAGCAGCACTAGCAGCCTACATGGCTACACCTTC; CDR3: CASSTSSLHGYTF
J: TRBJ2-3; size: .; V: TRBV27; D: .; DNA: TGTGCCAGCACTTCCAGACAGAACACAGATACGCAGTATTTT; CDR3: CASTSRQNTDTQYF